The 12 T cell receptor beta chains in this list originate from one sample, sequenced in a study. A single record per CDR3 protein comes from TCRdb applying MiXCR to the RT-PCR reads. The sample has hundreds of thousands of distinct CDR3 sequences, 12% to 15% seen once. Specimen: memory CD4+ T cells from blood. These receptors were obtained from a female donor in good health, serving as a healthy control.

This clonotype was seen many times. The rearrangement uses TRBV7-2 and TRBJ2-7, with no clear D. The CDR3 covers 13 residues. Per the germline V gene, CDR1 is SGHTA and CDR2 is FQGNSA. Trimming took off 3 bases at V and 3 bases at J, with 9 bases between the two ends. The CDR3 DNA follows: TGTGCCAGCAGCTTGGCGAACGGCTACGAGCAGTACTTC. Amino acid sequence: CASSLANGYEQYF.

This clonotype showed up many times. CDR3 protein: CATSDYSSGNYEQYF. The DNA of the CDR3 is TGTGCCACCAGTGATTATTCTAGCGGGAACTACGAGCAGTACTTC. The rearrangement uses TRBV24-1 and TRBJ2-7; 9 bases align to TRBD2. Germline V gene sequence: CDR1 KGHDR, CDR2 SFDVKD. V shed 2 bases, J shed 3 bases, and the junction held 4 bases outside the gene matches. The CDR3 loop spans 15 amino acids.

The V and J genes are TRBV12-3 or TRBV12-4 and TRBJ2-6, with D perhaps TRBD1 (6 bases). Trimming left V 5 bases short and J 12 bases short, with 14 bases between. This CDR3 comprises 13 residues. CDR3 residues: CASSGGHRSVLTF. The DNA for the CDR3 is TGTGCCAGCAGTGGGGGACACCGAAGCGTCCTGACTTTC.

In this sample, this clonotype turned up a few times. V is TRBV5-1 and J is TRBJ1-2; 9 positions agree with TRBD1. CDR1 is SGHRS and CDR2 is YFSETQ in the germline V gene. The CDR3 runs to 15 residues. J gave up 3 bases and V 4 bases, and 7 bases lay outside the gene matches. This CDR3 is CASSPGGQGHYGYTF. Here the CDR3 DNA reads TGCGCCAGCAGCCCGGGGGGACAGGGACACTATGGCTACACCTTC.

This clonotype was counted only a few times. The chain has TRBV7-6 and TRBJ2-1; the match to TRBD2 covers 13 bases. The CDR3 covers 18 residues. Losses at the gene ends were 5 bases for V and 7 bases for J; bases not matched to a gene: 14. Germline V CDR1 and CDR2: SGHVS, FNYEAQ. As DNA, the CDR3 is TGTGCCAGCAGCCTCCTACTAGCGGGAGGGGGGGGATTTAATGAGCAGTTCTTC. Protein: CASSLLLAGGGGFNEQFF.

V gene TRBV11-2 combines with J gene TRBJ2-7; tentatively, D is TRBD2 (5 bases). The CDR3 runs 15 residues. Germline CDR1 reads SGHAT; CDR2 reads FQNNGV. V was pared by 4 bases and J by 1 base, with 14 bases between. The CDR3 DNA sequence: TGTGCCAGCAGCTCCCCTCCCAGCGGTTCCTACGAGCAGTACTTC. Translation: CASSSPPSGSYEQYF.

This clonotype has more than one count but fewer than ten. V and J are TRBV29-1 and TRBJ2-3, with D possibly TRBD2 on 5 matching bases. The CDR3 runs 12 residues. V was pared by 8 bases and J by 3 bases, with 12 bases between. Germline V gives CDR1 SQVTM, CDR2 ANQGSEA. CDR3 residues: CSFRGVTDTQYF. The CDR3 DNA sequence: TGCAGCTTCCGGGGTGTAACAGATACGCAGTATTTT.

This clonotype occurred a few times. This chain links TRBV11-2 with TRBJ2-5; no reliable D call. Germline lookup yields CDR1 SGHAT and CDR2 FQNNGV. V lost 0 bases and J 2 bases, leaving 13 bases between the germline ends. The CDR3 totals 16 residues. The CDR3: CASSLDRRAAQETQYF. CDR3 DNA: TGTGCCAGCAGCTTAGACCGTAGGGCAGCTCAAGAGACCCAGTACTTC.

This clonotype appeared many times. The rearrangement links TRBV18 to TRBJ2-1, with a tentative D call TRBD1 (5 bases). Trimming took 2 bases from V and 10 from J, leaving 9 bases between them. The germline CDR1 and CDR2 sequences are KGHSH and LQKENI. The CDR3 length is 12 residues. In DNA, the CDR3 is TGTGCCAGCTCACCATGGACAAAGGAGCAGTTCTTC. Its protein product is CASSPWTKEQFF.

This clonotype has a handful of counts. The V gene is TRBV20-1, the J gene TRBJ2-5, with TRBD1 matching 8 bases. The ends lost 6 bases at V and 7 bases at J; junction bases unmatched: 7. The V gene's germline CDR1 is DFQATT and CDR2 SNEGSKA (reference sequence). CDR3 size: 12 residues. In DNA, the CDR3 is TGCAGTGCACCAAGACAGGGGAGGACCCAGTACTTC. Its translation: CSAPRQGRTQYF.

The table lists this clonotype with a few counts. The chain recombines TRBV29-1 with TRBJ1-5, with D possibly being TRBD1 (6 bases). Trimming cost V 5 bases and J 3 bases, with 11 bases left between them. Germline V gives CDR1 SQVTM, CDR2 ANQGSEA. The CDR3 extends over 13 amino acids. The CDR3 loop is CSVRRGDNQPQHF. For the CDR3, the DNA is TGCAGCGTTCGCAGGGGCGACAATCAGCCCCAGCATTTT.

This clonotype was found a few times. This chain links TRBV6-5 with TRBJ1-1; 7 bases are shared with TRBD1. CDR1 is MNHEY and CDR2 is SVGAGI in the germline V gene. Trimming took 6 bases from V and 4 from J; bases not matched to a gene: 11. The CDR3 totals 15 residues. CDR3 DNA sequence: TGTGCCAGCAGCCCGACAGGGCTTGGTGGCACTGAAGCTTTCTTT. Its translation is CASSPTGLGGTEAFF.